This is a list of T cell receptor beta chains from one sample in a study of T cell repertoires in cytomegalovirus infection. A single record per CDR3 protein comes from TCRdb applying MiXCR to the reads. The sample consists of fewer than 700,000 distinct CDR3 sequences, roughly a quarter of them appearing once. Sequencing was done on a sample of CD8+ T cells from PBMCs. The receptors were sampled from a human donor in good health (CMV status not recorded). Some clones in this sample may be carry-over from other donors' samples. Each CDR3 is given with its conserved first and last residue. The D gene is left open where the match is weak. A row's size may be missing; if present it is once, few, many or a size class.

CASLEIDFSTGNNEQFF	TGTGCCAGCCTGGAAATTGATTTTAGTACGGGGAACAATGAGCAGTTCTTC	TRBV2	TRBJ2-1	.	.
CASRLDSAEKLFF	TGTGCCAGCAGACTCGACAGCGCCGAAAAACTGTTTTTT	TRBV28	TRBJ1-4	.	.
CASSLKWAANTGTEAFF	TGTGCCAGCAGCTTAAAATGGGCAGCAAATACCGGCACTGAAGCTTTCTTT	TRBV7-9	TRBJ1-1	many	.
CSVGRTGELFF	TGCAGCGTTGGGAGGACCGGGGAGCTGTTTTTT	TRBV29-1	TRBJ2-2	.	.
CASSTWTVNTGELFF	TGTGCCAGCAGCACCTGGACAGTTAACACCGGGGAGCTGTTTTTT	TRBV7-9	TRBJ2-2	.	.
CSVVAQGYNEQFF	TGCAGCGTTGTGGCACAGGGTTACAATGAGCAGTTCTTC	TRBV29-1	TRBJ2-1	.	.
CASSPRASNTGELFF	TGTGCCAGCAGCCCCCGGGCATCGAACACCGGGGAGCTGTTTTTT	TRBV7-8	TRBJ2-2	many	.
CASSRYVDAYQETQYF	TGTGCCAGCAGCCGATATGTTGACGCGTACCAAGAGACCCAGTACTTC	TRBV7-8	TRBJ2-5	many	.
CASSHLAGAPYNEQFF	TGTGCCAGCAGCCATTTAGCGGGGGCCCCCTACAATGAGCAGTTCTTC	TRBV4-2	TRBJ2-1	few	TRBD2
CASSFRTEPSYNEQFF	TGTGCCAGCAGCTTCCGGACGGAACCCTCCTACAATGAGCAGTTCTTC	TRBV7-2	TRBJ2-1	many	.
CASSLKARSRTDTQYF	TGTGCCAGCAGCTTAAAGGCGAGGTCACGCACAGATACGCAGTATTTT	TRBV7-3	TRBJ2-3	.	.
CASGNEGYGETQYF	TGTGCCAGCGGCAATGAGGGCTATGGAGAGACCCAGTACTTC	TRBV7-8	TRBJ2-5	many	.
CASSRGNHQPQHF	TGTGCCAGCAGTCGGGGCAACCATCAGCCCCAGCATTTT	TRBV27	TRBJ1-5	.	.